The 20 T cell receptor beta chains below come from one sample, sequenced in a study of T cell changes during pregnancy in multiple sclerosis. Measured with immunoSEQ multiplex PCR; TCRdb has only the in-frame clones, and not every one. Among about 77,000 clones listed, about 93% were seen once. Sequencing was performed on peripheral blood, taken after pregnancy. Receptors were obtained from a female donor in good health, enrolled as a control in a pregnancy study.

CDR3 nucleotide sequence: TGTGCCATCAGTGATCCGGGACAGGTTGGAGGCTTTAATTCACCCCTCCACTTT. It yields the protein CAISDPGQVGGFNSPLHF. This chain uses TRBV10-3 with TRBJ1-6; 8 nucleotides line up with TRBD1. Germline V gene lookup returns CDR1 ENHRY and CDR2 SYGVKD. V shed 3 bases and J 6 bases; nucleotides not matched to a gene: 13. The CDR3 covers 18 residues.

This clone was picked up a small number of times. In DNA, the CDR3 is TGCGCCAGCAGCTTTACAGGGTTAGGAGAAAAACTGTTTTTT. This translates into CASSFTGLGEKLFF. The J gene is TRBJ1-4, the V gene TRBV10-2; weak D call: TRBD1 (6 bases). From germline, CDR1 is WSHSY and CDR2 SAAADI. This CDR3 comprises 14 residues. Between the trimmed V and J ends, which lost 6 bases and 8 bases, there was a span of 16 bases.

CDR3 nucleotides: TGCGCCAGCAGCCAAGGGGTGCTAGGGGCAGATACGCAGTATTTT. This gives the protein CASSQGVLGADTQYF. The chain links TRBV4-1 to TRBJ2-3, with a weak D call TRBD1 (5 bases). Germline CDR1 is MGHRA and CDR2 is YSYEKL. CDR3 length: 15 residues. V dropped 1 base and J dropped 4 bases, with 12 bases sitting between them.

The chain couples TRBV7-3 to TRBJ2-1; TRBD2 matches 8 bases. The CDR3 has 14 amino acids. In germline, CDR1 is SGHTA, CDR2 FQGTGA. Trimming at V came to 3 bases and at J to 5 bases, leaving 3 bases not matched to a gene. The CDR3 DNA reads TGTGCCAGCAGCTTCGCGGGAGGTGACAATGAGCAGTTCTTC. Its translation: CASSFAGGDNEQFF.

The rearrangement uses TRBV19 and TRBJ2-1; TRBD2 matches at 7 bases. Trimming at V came to 1 base and at J to 5 bases, leaving 8 bases not matched to a gene. This CDR3 comprises 16 residues. In germline, CDR1 is LNHDA, CDR2 SQIVND (reference sequence). CDR3 in amino acids: CASSIVSSGAHNEQFF. The CDR3 nucleotides are TGTGCCAGTAGTATAGTGTCTAGCGGCGCCCACAATGAGCAGTTCTTC.

The chain couples TRBV27 to TRBJ1-4; D is unresolved. Germline CDR1 and CDR2: MNHEY and SMNVEV (reference sequence). V lost 0 bases to trimming and J lost 8 bases, with 19 bases between them. The CDR3 is made up of 17 amino acids. The CDR3 loop reads CASSLSVAGGTDEKLFF. As DNA, the CDR3 is TGTGCCAGCAGTTTATCGGTTGCGGGAGGAACGGACGAAAAACTGTTTTTT.

V usage is TRBV7-3 and J usage is TRBJ2-5, with D possibly being TRBD1 (5 bases). CDR3 length equals 17 residues. CDR1 and CDR2 (germline): SGHTA, FQGTGA. Deletions cut 0 bases from V and 9 bases from J, with 23 bases between. CDR3 bases: TGTGCCAGCAGCTTAACGGCGATCGACTCCGGAGTAGGGGCCCAGTACTTC. It is translated as CASSLTAIDSGVGAQYF.

The rearrangement uses TRBV6-5 and TRBJ2-7, with a possible D match to TRBD1 (6 bases). The CDR3 totals 13 residues. Germline V CDR1 and CDR2: MNHEY, SVGAGI. V lost 0 bases and J lost 6, with 9 bases in between. Written as DNA, the CDR3 is TGTGCCAGCAGTTACTCGAGGGGGACCGAGCAGTACTTC. This gives the protein CASSYSRGTEQYF.

V gene TRBV15 combines with J gene TRBJ1-4, with a possible D match to TRBD1 (6 bases). The CDR3 contains 15 residues. Trimming removed 4 bases from V and 10 bases from J, with 19 bases in between. Germline assignment: CDR1 LNHNV and CDR2 YYDKDF (reference sequence). The CDR3: CATSNLTGSTGKLFF. CDR3 nucleotide sequence: TGTGCCACCAGCAACCTAACAGGGTCGACGGGAAAACTGTTTTTT.

The J gene is TRBJ2-5, the V gene TRBV18; D perhaps matches TRBD1 (5 bases). The CDR3 has 14 residues. Trimming left V 3 bases short and J 11 bases short, with 19 bases between. The germline gives CDR1 KGHSH, CDR2 LQKENI. DNA of the CDR3: TGTGCCAGCTCACCCCAGGACACTCCAACGGAGCAGTACTTC. Protein product: CASSPQDTPTEQYF.

The gene calls are TRBV6-1 and TRBJ1-4, with 8 bases lining up with TRBD1. Trimming took 4 bases from V and 8 from J; bases not matched to a gene: 9. There are 15 residues in the CDR3. The V gene's germline CDR1 is MNHNS and CDR2 SASEGT. In DNA form, the CDR3 reads TGTGCCAGCAGTGCAATGACAGGGGAAGGCGAAAAACTGTTTTTT. Translated: CASSAMTGEGEKLFF.

The chain couples TRBV6-4 to TRBJ2-7; 7 positions agree with TRBD2. The V and J ends lost 5 bases and 2 bases, in that order; junction bases with no gene match: 9. Germline CDR1 MRHNA, CDR2 SNTAGT. This CDR3 comprises 15 residues. This chain's CDR3 is CASSSGGELTYEQYF. The DNA of the CDR3 is TGTGCCAGCAGTTCGGGGGGAGAACTTACCTACGAGCAGTACTTC.

The chain couples TRBV7-9 to TRBJ2-6; 7 bases match TRBD1. V was clipped by 5 bases and J by 0 bases; unmatched bases: 13. From germline, CDR1 is SEHNR and CDR2 FQNEAQ (reference sequence). This CDR3 comprises 19 residues. The CDR3 nucleotides read TGTGCCAGCAGCCGCCCGCCGAGACAGGGTTTCTCTGGGGCCAACGTCCTGACTTTC. This translates into CASSRPPRQGFSGANVLTF. The variable domain in full, with the rest retrieved from reference TRBV7-9 and TRBJ2-6, is DTGVSQNPRHKITKRGQNVTFRCDPISEHNRLYWYRQTLGQGPEFLTYFQNEAQLEKSRLLSDRFSAERPKGSFSTLEIQRTEQGDSAMYLCASSRPPRQGFSGANVLTFGAGSRLTVL.

V usage is TRBV10-3 and J usage is TRBJ2-7; weak D call: TRBD2 (5 bases). This CDR3 is built from 13 residues. Germline V gene data show CDR1 as ENHRY and CDR2 as SYGVKD. V lost 8 bases and J 6 bases, leaving 17 bases between the germline ends. In DNA, the CDR3 is TGTGCCATCGGCCCGCCGCCAGCGGTCGAGCAGTACTTC. It encodes CAIGPPPAVEQYF.

The chain has TRBV28 and TRBJ2-5; D uncertain. Germline CDR1 and CDR2: MDHEN and SYDVKM. The CDR3 is 19 residues long. V lost 1 base, J lost 2 bases, and 23 bases lay in between. The CDR3 DNA sequence: TGTGCCAGCAGTTTATTACCCCTCCGCAGGCCCGATCTACAAGAGACCCAGTACTTC. It specifies CASSLLPLRRPDLQETQYF.

V gene TRBV15 combines with J gene TRBJ2-1, with D tentatively TRBD1 (6 bases). In germline, CDR1 is LNHNV, CDR2 YYDKDF (reference sequence). V lost 3 bases to trimming and J lost 5 bases, with 14 bases between them. The CDR3 extends over 15 amino acids. As DNA, the CDR3 is TGTGCCACCAGCAGTTTCCGGGACAAACACAATGAGCAGTTCTTC. Its protein is CATSSFRDKHNEQFF. The full variable domain, completed using reference TRBV15 and TRBJ2-1, is DAMVIQNPRYQVTQFGKPVTLSCSQTLNHNVMYWYQQKSSQAPKLLFHYYDKDFNNEADTPDNFQSRRPNTSFCFLDIRSPGLGDTAMYLCATSSFRDKHNEQFFGPGTRLTVL.

The chain couples TRBV7-8 to TRBJ2-5; 10 bases line up with TRBD2. J lost 0 bases, V lost 9 bases, and 4 bases had no gene match. The CDR3 consists of 14 residues. Germline assignment: CDR1 SGHVS and CDR2 FQNEAQ. The CDR3 reads CASTTSGYQETQYF. Here the CDR3 DNA reads TGTGCCAGTACGACTAGCGGGTACCAAGAGACCCAGTACTTC.

This chain connects TRBV6-5 to TRBJ2-7, with TRBD1 as a possible D gene (6 bases). Germline V gene sequence: CDR1 MNHEY, CDR2 SVGAGI. Trimming removed 0 bases from V and 6 bases from J, with 12 bases in between. CDR3 size: 14 residues. The DNA of the CDR3 is TGTGCCAGCAGTTACTCCCAGGGGTCGGGCGAGCAGTACTTC. This gives the protein CASSYSQGSGEQYF.

This clone was seen once. The V call is TRBV18, the J call TRBJ2-2, with TRBD2 matching over 7 bases. J gave up 4 bases and V 3 bases, and 2 bases lay outside the gene matches. CDR1 and CDR2 from the germline V gene are KGHSH and LQKENI. The CDR3 totals 14 residues. The CDR3 region is CASSPGTTTGELFF. CDR3 bases: TGTGCCAGCTCACCCGGGACTACCACCGGGGAGCTGTTTTTT.

This chain connects TRBV18 to TRBJ2-7, with D perhaps TRBD1 (6 bases). CDR1 and CDR2 (germline): KGHSH, LQKENI. This CDR3 contains 15 residues. Trimming shortened V by 6 bases and J by 1 base, and 16 bases separated the two germline ends. In DNA, the CDR3 is TGTGCCAGCTCGCCCCAGACAGGCCGATCCTACGAGCAGTACTTC. Translating it yields CASSPQTGRSYEQYF.